The 30 T cell receptor beta chains listed next were all sequenced from one sample in a study of cytomegalovirus exposure and HLA in healthy donors. The PCR had 60 Vbeta and 13 Jbeta primers. Profiled with immunoSEQ multiplex PCR; TCRdb holds only in-frame clones, not every one. The sample has some 63,000 clones; around 83% are singletons. Source material: PBMCs. Receptor source: a human donor in good health.

The rearrangement uses TRBV28 and TRBJ1-2; tentative D call: TRBD1 (5 bases). CDR1 and CDR2 from the germline V gene are MDHEN and SYDVKM. V lost 2 bases to trimming and J lost 8 bases, with 18 bases between them. The CDR3 runs 15 residues. The CDR3 DNA is TGTGCCAGCAGTTTACACGGGTGGGACGGGGGAGGCTACACCTTC. As protein: CASSLHGWDGGGYTF.

The rearrangement links TRBV4-2 to TRBJ2-7; possibly TRBD2 for D (6 bases). Germline V gene lookup returns CDR1 LGHNA and CDR2 YNFKEQ. The V and J ends lost 2 bases and 0 bases respectively, with 11 bases between them. The CDR3 sequence is 15 residues long. The CDR3 bases are TGTGCCAGCAGCCAAACAGGAGGGAGCTCCTACGAGCAGTACTTC. As protein: CASSQTGGSSYEQYF.

V gene TRBV7-2 combines with J gene TRBJ2-1, with 7 bases matching TRBD1. V was pared by 2 bases and J by 7 bases, with 5 bases of the junction left unmatched. The CDR3 has 14 amino acids. Germline V gives CDR1 SGHTA, CDR2 FQGNSA. In nucleotides, the CDR3 is TGTGCCAGCAGCTTACGGGACAGAATAAATGAGCAGTTCTTC. Its translation: CASSLRDRINEQFF.

In its sample, this clone was seen once. The J gene is TRBJ2-1, the V gene TRBV7-9; 8 nucleotides match TRBD2. The germline V gene encodes CDR1 SEHNR and CDR2 FQNEAQ (reference sequence). With V trimmed by 4 bases and J by 3 bases, 8 bases remained unmatched. This CDR3 is 16 amino acids long. DNA of the CDR3: TGTGCCAGCAGCTCTCAGCGGGAGAGAAACTACAATGAGCAGTTCTTC. Translation: CASSSQRERNYNEQFF.

V and J are TRBV28 and TRBJ2-3; 7 nucleotides line up with TRBD1. CDR3 length: 14 amino acids. Germline values: CDR1 MDHEN, CDR2 SYDVKM. Germline trimming cut 6 bases from V and 4 bases from J; bases unmatched to any gene: 7. In DNA form, the CDR3 reads TGTGCCAGCAGGAAACAGGGGAAGTCAGATACGCAGTATTTT. As protein: CASRKQGKSDTQYF.

The rearrangement joins TRBV10-3 to TRBJ2-5; possible D gene TRBD1, 5 bases. Per germline, CDR1 ENHRY and CDR2 SYGVKD. The length of the CDR3 is 13 residues. Trimming shortened V by 10 bases and J by 5 bases, and 17 bases separated the two germline ends. The CDR3, as DNA: TGTGCCAACGCCGCAGACAGTTGGGAGACCCAGTACTTC. It yields the protein CANAADSWETQYF.

This clone was counted a few times. One junction end disagrees with the germline gene, perhaps due to a read error. This chain connects TRBV7-7 to TRBJ2-3; 8 nucleotides match TRBD1. This CDR3 region has 16 residues. Germline CDR1 and CDR2: SSHAT and FNYEAQ (reference sequence). The CDR3, as DNA: TGTGCTAGCAGCAGAGGGACAGGCGGCATCACAGATACGCAGTATTTT. Translation: CASSRGTGGITDTQYF.

This chain links TRBV6-5 with TRBJ2-2, with 11 bases aligning to TRBD2. The CDR3 spans 15 residues. Looked up from germline, CDR1 is MNHEY and CDR2 is SVGAGI. The V gene end was trimmed by 6 bases and the J gene end by 2 bases; junction bases not matched to a gene: 2. The CDR3: CASRRLAGNTGELFF. The CDR3 nucleotides are TGTGCCAGCAGGAGACTAGCGGGAAACACCGGGGAGCTGTTTTTT.

This sequence joins TRBV19 and TRBJ2-5; D perhaps matches TRBD1 (6 bases). V lost 3 bases to trimming and J lost 5 bases, with 13 bases between them. Germline CDR1 is LNHDA and CDR2 is SQIVND (reference sequence). The CDR3 sequence is 14 residues long. The CDR3 region is CASSMSPGAETQYF. The CDR3 DNA reads TGTGCCAGTAGTATGAGTCCAGGGGCTGAGACCCAGTACTTC.

This rearrangement joins TRBV10-3 to TRBJ1-1; maybe TRBD1 (6 bases). Germline CDR1 ENHRY, CDR2 SYGVKD. The CDR3 extends over 14 amino acids. V was trimmed by 6 bases and J by 2 bases, leaving 13 bases between them. CDR3 coding DNA: TGTGCCATCAGCGGACAGCCCCTTAACACTGAAGCTTTCTTT. This encodes CAISGQPLNTEAFF.

This sequence joins TRBV2 and TRBJ1-2; 7 bases are shared with TRBD1. Germline V gene sequence: CDR1 SNHLY, CDR2 FYNNEI. V lost 6 bases, J lost 5 bases, and 6 bases stayed unmatched. The CDR3 extends over 13 amino acids. CDR3 DNA: TGTGCCAGCAGCGAGGGCAGGGGGTATGGCTACACCTTC. Amino acid sequence: CASSEGRGYGYTF. Combining the CDR3 with reference TRBV2 and TRBJ1-2 gives the whole variable domain EPEVTQTPSHQVTQMGQEVILRCVPISNHLYFYWYRQILGQKVEFLVSFYNNEISEKSEIFDDQFSVERPDGSNFTLKIRSTKLEDSAMYFCASSEGRGYGYTFGSGTRLTVV.

This clone was counted a single time. The chain combines TRBV9 with TRBJ2-4; TRBD1 agrees at 7 bases. From germline, CDR1 is SGDLS and CDR2 YYNGEE. J was trimmed by 0 bases and V by 6 bases; bases with no gene match: 12. This CDR3 has 17 residues. In DNA, the CDR3 is TGTGCCAGCAAAAAGGACAGGTTAAAATTAGCCAAAAACATTCAGTACTTC. Translating gives CASKKDRLKLAKNIQYF. Full variable domain (rest looked up from reference TRBV9 and TRBJ2-4): DSGVTQTPKHLITATGQRVTLRCSPRSGDLSVYWYQQSLDQGLQFLIQYYNGEERAKGNILERFSAQQFPDLHSELNLSSLELGDSALYFCASKKDRLKLAKNIQYFGAGTRLSVL.

This sequence joins TRBV29-1 and TRBJ1-1; D might be TRBD1 (6 bases). Looked up from germline, CDR1 is SQVTM and CDR2 is ANQGSEA. Between the trimmed V and J ends, which lost 4 bases and 0 bases, there was a span of 9 bases. This CDR3 is 13 amino acids long. The CDR3 DNA follows: TGCAGCGTTGGAAGGGGGATGAACACTGAAGCTTTCTTT. It yields the protein CSVGRGMNTEAFF.

The V gene is TRBV18, the J gene TRBJ2-2; D possibly corresponds to TRBD1 (5 bases). Trimming took off 1 base at V and 6 bases at J, with 12 bases between the two ends. CDR1 and CDR2 (germline): KGHSH, LQKENI. The CDR3 length is 15 residues. The CDR3 DNA sequence: TGTGCCAGCTCACCACTACCAGACAGATCCGGGGAGCTGTTTTTT. Translation: CASSPLPDRSGELFF.

The chain links TRBV7-8 to TRBJ2-1, with 7 bases aligning to TRBD2. The CDR3 contains 14 residues. Germline V lookup: CDR1 SGHVS, CDR2 FQNEAQ. V lost 0 bases to trimming and J lost 14 bases; unmatched junction nucleotides: 10. In DNA, the CDR3 is TGTGCCAGCAGCTTAGCATCGGGGGGACGCAAGGAGTTCTTC. Translating it yields CASSLASGGRKEFF.

The chain combines TRBV19 with TRBJ1-6; maybe TRBD1 (6 bases). CDR3 length: 16 amino acids. Germline CDR1 is LNHDA and CDR2 is SQIVND (reference sequence). V lost 1 base, J lost 10 bases, and 17 bases lay in between. The CDR3 region is CASSIGTGKLGSPLHF. CDR3 nucleotides: TGTGCCAGTAGTATAGGAACAGGGAAGCTCGGATCACCCCTCCACTTT. Looking up the rest from reference TRBV19 and TRBJ1-6 gives the full variable domain: DGGITQSPKYLFRKEGQNVTLSCEQNLNHDAMYWYRQDPGQGLRLIYYSQIVNDFQKGDIAEGYSVSREKKESFPLTVTSAQKNPTAFYLCASSIGTGKLGSPLHFGNGTRLTVT.

V usage is TRBV5-4 and J usage is TRBJ1-1, with a possible D match to TRBD1 (5 bases). The V and J ends lost 1 base and 5 bases respectively, with 12 bases between them. In germline, CDR1 is SGHNT, CDR2 YYREEE (reference sequence). The CDR3 extends over 14 amino acids. The CDR3: CASSLMQGVTEAFF. CDR3 DNA sequence: TGTGCCAGCAGCTTGATGCAGGGCGTGACTGAAGCTTTCTTT.

The chain joins TRBV6-4 to TRBJ2-3; 8 positions match TRBD1. Trimming removed 2 bases from V and 1 base from J; junction bases left unmatched: 2. Germline V gene sequence: CDR1 MRHNA, CDR2 SNTAGT. This CDR3 is built from 15 residues. CDR3 bases: TGTGCCAGCAGTGACACGGGACAGGGCACAGATACGCAGTATTTT. This gives the protein CASSDTGQGTDTQYF.

The V call is TRBV19, the J call TRBJ2-1; a possible D gene is TRBD2 (5 bases). CDR3 length: 14 residues. V lost 6 bases and J lost 1, with 10 bases in between. Germline values: CDR1 LNHDA, CDR2 SQIVND (reference sequence). CDR3 bases: TGTGCCAGTAGCCCCCGAGGGTCCTACAATGAGCAGTTCTTC. Amino acid sequence: CASSPRGSYNEQFF.

This chain links TRBV7-3 with TRBJ2-5, with D possibly being TRBD1 (5 bases). The J call may be wrong; the DNA end is better matched by TRBJ2-7. Germline CDR1 reads SGHTA; CDR2 reads FQGTGA. The CDR3 totals 13 residues. CDR3 DNA: TGTGCCAGCAGCTTATCAGGGTCCTACGAGCAGTACTTC. Residues: CASSLSGSYEQYF.

For this clone: The CDR3 does not close with the conserved phenylalanine or tryptophan, likely indicating a read error. The rearrangement joins TRBV6-1 to TRBJ2-7; the match to TRBD1 covers 9 bases. Germline assignment: CDR1 MNHNS and CDR2 SASEGT. Germline trimming cut 0 bases from V and 2 bases from J; bases unmatched to any gene: 2. The CDR3 length is 15 residues. This CDR3 is CASSEAGTGPYEQYL. The CDR3 DNA reads as TGTGCCAGCAGTGAAGCAGGGACAGGGCCCTACGAGCAGTACCTC.

This chain joins TRBV15 and TRBJ1-1; D unclear. CDR3 length equals 14 residues. In germline, CDR1 is LNHNV, CDR2 YYDKDF (reference sequence). Trimming removed 1 base from V and 6 bases from J, with 12 bases in between. CDR3 region: CATSRVNERAEAFF. The CDR3 DNA follows: TGTGCCACCAGCAGAGTCAACGAACGGGCTGAAGCTTTCTTT.

CDR3 sequence reads: CASRTPTSGLLGFF. Written as DNA, the CDR3 is TGTGCCAGCAGAACCCCTACTAGCGGCTTACTAGGGTTCTTC. This chain connects TRBV2 to TRBJ2-1, with 8 bases fitting TRBD2. This CDR3 has 14 residues. The junction had 16 bases not matched to a gene; V was cut back by 6 bases and J by 15 bases. CDR1 and CDR2 (germline): SNHLY, FYNNEI.

The chain employs TRBV4-3 and TRBJ2-7, with D perhaps matching TRBD1 (6 bases). CDR3 length: 17 residues. The V end lost 3 bases, the J end lost 2 bases, and 20 bases lay between the germline ends. The V gene's germline CDR1 is LGHNA and CDR2 YSLEER. The CDR3 here is CASSHQAGQGSPYEQYF. CDR3 bases: TGCGCCAGCAGCCACCAGGCGGGCCAGGGGTCCCCCTACGAGCAGTACTTC.

This chain connects TRBV11-2 to TRBJ2-5, with 7 positions matching TRBD1. Losses at the gene ends were 5 bases for V and 0 bases for J; bases not matched to a gene: 12. The CDR3 length is 17 residues. Germline-derived CDR1 and CDR2 are SGHAT and FQNNGV. CDR3 nucleotide sequence: TGTGCCAGCAGCCCGCAGGGGGTAGCTAGTTACCAAGAGACCCAGTACTTC. Its protein product is CASSPQGVASYQETQYF.

This clone was counted between two and nine times. The chain uses TRBV6-1 and TRBJ1-5, with D perhaps matching TRBD1 (5 bases). Germline values: CDR1 MNHNS, CDR2 SASEGT. V lost 5 bases, J lost 5 bases, and 16 bases lay in between. CDR3 length equals 15 residues. This CDR3 is CASSPESGGYQPQHF. DNA for the CDR3: TGTGCCAGCAGTCCGGAAAGCGGGGGTTATCAGCCCCAGCATTTT.

This chain joins TRBV20-1 and TRBJ2-7; D perhaps matches TRBD1 (5 bases). The germline V gene encodes CDR1 DFQATT and CDR2 SNEGSKA (reference sequence). The CDR3 spans 11 residues. The V and J ends lost 5 bases and 3 bases respectively, with 8 bases between them. The CDR3: CSARRGYEQYF. The DNA for the CDR3 is TGCAGTGCTCGTAGGGGCTACGAGCAGTACTTC.

The rearrangement uses TRBV25-1 and TRBJ1-4; the D gene is possibly TRBD1 (6 bases). The CDR3 totals 14 residues. V was clipped by 5 bases and J by 5 bases, with 12 bases between them. The V gene's germline CDR1 is MGHDK and CDR2 SYGVNS. CDR3 nucleotides: TGTGCCAGCAGTTGGACAGCTAAAAATGAAAAACTGTTTTTT. Its translation is CASSWTAKNEKLFF.

This clone is a singleton in its sample. V gene TRBV9 combines with J gene TRBJ2-3; TRBD2 aligns across 11 bases. V lost 1 base, J lost 1 base, and 8 bases stayed unmatched. CDR3 length equals 18 residues. The germline CDR1 and CDR2 sequences are SGDLS and YYNGEE. This chain's CDR3 is CASSVLSGGAVGTDTQYF. The DNA of the CDR3 is TGTGCCAGCAGCGTACTTAGCGGGGGGGCCGTCGGCACAGATACGCAGTATTTT.

The chain combines TRBV10-3 with TRBJ2-3, with 7 nucleotides matching TRBD1. Looked up from germline, CDR1 is ENHRY and CDR2 is SYGVKD. The CDR3 is made up of 15 amino acids. Trimming cost V 6 bases and J 4 bases; bases outside gene matches: 10. The CDR3 reads CAIRVTGSGADTQYF. The CDR3 nucleotides read TGTGCCATCAGGGTGACAGGGTCCGGGGCAGATACGCAGTATTTT.